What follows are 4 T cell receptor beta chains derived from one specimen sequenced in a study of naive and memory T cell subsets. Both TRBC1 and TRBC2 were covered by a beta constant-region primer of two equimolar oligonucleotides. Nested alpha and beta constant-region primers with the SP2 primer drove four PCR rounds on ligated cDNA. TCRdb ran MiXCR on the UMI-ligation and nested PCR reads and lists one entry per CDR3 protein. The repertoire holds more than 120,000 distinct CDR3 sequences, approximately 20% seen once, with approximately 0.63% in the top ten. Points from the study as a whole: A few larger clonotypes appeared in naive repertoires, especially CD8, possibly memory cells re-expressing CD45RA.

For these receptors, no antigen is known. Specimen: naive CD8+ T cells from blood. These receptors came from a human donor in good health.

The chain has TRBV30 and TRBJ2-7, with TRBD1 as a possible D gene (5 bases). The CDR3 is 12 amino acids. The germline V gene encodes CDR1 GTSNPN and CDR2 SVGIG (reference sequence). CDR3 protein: CALGRANYEQYF. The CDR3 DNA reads TGTGCACTTGGCAGGGCGAATTACGAGCAGTACTTC. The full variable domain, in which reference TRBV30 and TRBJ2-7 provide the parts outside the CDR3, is SQTIHQWPATLVQPVGSPLSLECTVEGTSNPNLYWYRQAAGRGLQLLFYSVGIGQISSEVPQNLSASRPQDRQFILSSKKLLLSDSGFYLCALGRANYEQYFGPGTRLTVT.

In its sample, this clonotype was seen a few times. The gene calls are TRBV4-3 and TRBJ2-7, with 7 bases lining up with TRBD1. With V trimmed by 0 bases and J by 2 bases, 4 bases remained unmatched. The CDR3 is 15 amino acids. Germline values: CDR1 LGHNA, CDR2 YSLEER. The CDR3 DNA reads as TGCGCCAGCAGCCAAGAGACAGGGAACACCTACGAGCAGTACTTC. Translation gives CASSQETGNTYEQYF.

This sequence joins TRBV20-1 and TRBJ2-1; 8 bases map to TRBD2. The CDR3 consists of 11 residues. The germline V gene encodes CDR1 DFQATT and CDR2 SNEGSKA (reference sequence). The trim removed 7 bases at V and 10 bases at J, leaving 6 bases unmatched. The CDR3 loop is CSGTSLGEQFF. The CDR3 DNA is TGCAGTGGGACTAGCCTAGGAGAGCAGTTCTTC.

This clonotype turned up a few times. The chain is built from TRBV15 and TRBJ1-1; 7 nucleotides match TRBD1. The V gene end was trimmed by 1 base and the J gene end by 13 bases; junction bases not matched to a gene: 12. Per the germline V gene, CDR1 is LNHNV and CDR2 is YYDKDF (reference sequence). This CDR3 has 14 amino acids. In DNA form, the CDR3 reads TGTGCCACCAGCAGAGGCCCGGGGGACAGCGGAGTTTTCTTT. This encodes CATSRGPGDSGVFF.